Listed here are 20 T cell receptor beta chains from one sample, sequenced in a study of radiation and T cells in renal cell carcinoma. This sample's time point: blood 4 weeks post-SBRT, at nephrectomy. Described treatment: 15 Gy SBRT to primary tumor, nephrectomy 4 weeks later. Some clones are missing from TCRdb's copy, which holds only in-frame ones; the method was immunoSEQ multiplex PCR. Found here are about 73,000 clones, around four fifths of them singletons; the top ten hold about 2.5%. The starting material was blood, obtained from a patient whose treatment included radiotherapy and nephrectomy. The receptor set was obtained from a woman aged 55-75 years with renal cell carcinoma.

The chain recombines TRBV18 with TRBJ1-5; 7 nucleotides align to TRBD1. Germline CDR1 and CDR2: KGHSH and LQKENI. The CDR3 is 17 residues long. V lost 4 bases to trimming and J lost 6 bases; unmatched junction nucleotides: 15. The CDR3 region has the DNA TGTGCCAGCTCACACACCGAGACAGGGCGAGGTGGTCAGCCCCAGCATTTT. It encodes CASSHTETGRGGQPQHF.

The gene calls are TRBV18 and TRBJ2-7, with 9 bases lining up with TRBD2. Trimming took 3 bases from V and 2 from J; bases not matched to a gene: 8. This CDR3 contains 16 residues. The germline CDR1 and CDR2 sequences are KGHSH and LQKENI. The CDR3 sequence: CASSPGGLAGAYEQYF. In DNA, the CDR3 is TGTGCCAGCTCACCGGGGGGGTTAGCGGGAGCCTACGAGCAGTACTTC.

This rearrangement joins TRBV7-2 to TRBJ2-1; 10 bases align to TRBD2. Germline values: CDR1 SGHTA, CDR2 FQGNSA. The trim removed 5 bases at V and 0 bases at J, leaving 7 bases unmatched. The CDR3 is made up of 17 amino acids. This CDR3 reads CASSIPGLASSYNEQFF. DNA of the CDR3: TGTGCCAGCAGCATCCCGGGACTAGCGAGCTCCTACAATGAGCAGTTCTTC.

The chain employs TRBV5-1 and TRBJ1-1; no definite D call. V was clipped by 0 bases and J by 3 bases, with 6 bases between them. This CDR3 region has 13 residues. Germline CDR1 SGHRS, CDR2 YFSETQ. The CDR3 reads CASSLEADTEAFF. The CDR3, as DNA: TGCGCCAGCAGCTTGGAAGCTGACACTGAAGCTTTCTTT.

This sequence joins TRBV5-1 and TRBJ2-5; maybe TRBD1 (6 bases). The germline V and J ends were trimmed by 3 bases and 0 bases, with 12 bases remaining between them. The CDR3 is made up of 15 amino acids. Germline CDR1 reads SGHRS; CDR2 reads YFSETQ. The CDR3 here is CASSSGRGNQETQYF. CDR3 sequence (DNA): TGCGCCAGCAGCTCCGGCAGGGGCAACCAAGAGACCCAGTACTTC.

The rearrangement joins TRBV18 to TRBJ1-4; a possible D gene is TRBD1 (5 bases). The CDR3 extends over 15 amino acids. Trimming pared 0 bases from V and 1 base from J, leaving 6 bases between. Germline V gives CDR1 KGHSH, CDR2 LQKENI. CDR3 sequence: CASSPPGRTNEKLFF. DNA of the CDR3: TGTGCCAGCTCACCACCGGGACGAACTAATGAAAAACTGTTTTTT.

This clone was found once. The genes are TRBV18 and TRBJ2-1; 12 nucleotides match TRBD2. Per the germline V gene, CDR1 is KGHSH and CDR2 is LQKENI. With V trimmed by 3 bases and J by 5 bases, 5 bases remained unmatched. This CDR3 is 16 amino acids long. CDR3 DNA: TGTGCCAGCTCACCCGGACTAGCGGGACTCCACAATGAGCAGTTCTTC. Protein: CASSPGLAGLHNEQFF. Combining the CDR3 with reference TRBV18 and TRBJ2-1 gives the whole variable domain NAGVMQNPRHLVRRRGQEARLRCSPMKGHSHVYWYRQLPEEGLKFMVYLQKENIIDESGMPKERFSAEFPKEGPSILRIQQVVRGDSAAYFCASSPGLAGLHNEQFFGPGTRLTVL.

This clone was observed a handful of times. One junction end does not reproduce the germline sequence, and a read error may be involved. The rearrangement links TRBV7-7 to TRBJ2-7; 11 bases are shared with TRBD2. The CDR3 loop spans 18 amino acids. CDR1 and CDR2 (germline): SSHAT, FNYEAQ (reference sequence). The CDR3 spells CASSPTPAGLAVPYEQYF. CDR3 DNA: TGTGCTAGCAGCCCAACCCCAGCGGGACTAGCGGTACCCTACGAGCAGTACTTC.

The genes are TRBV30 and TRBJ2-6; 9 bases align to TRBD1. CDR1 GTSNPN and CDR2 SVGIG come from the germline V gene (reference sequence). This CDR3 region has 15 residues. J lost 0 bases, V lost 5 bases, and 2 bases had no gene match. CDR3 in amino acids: CAWGQGPSGANVLTF. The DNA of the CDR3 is TGTGCCTGGGGACAGGGGCCCTCTGGGGCCAACGTCCTGACTTTC.

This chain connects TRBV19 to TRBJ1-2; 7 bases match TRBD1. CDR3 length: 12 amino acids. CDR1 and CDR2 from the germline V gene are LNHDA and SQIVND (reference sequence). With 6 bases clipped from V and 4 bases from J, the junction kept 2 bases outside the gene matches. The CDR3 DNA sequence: TGTGCCAGTAGAACAGGGGTCTATGGCTACACCTTC. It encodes CASRTGVYGYTF.

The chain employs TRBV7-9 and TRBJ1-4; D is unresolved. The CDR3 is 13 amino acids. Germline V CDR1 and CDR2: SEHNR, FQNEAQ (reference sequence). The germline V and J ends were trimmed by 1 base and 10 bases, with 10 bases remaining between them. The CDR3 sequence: CASSLGQFGKLFF. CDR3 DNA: TGTGCCAGCAGCTTAGGTCAATTTGGAAAACTGTTTTTT.

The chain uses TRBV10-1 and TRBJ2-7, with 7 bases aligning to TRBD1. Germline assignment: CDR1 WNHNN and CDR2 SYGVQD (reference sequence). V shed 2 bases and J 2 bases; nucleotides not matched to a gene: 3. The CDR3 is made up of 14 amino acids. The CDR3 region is CASSEGTGAYEQYF. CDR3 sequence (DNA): TGCGCCAGCAGTGAGGGAACAGGGGCCTACGAGCAGTACTTC.

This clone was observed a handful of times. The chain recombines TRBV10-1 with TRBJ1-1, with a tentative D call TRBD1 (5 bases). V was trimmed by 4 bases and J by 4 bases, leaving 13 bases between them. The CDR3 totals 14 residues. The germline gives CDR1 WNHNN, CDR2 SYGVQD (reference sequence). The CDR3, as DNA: TGCGCCAGCAGTGTAGACAGCCAAGGCACTGAAGCTTTCTTT. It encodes CASSVDSQGTEAFF.

The CDR3 DNA reads as TGCGCCAGCAGCCCAGGGGTGAACACCGGGGAGCTGTTTTTT. Translation: CASSPGVNTGELFF. This chain joins TRBV5-1 and TRBJ2-2, with D possibly TRBD1 on 6 matching bases. The CDR3 spans 14 residues. From germline, CDR1 is SGHRS and CDR2 YFSETQ. The V end lost 4 bases, the J end lost 1 base, and 8 bases lay between the germline ends.

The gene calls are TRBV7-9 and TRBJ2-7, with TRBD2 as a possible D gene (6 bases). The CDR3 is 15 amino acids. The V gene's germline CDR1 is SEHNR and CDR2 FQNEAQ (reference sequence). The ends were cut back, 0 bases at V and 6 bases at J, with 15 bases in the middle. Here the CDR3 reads CASSLAFSGDGEQYF. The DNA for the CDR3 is TGTGCCAGCAGCTTAGCGTTTTCGGGGGATGGCGAGCAGTACTTC.

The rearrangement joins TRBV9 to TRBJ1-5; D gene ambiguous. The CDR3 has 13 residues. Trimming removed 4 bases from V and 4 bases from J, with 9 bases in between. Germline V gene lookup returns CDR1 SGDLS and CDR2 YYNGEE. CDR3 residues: CASSPGFNQPQHF. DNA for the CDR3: TGTGCCAGCAGCCCAGGCTTTAATCAGCCCCAGCATTTT. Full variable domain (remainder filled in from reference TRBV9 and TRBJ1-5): DSGVTQTPKHLITATGQRVTLRCSPRSGDLSVYWYQQSLDQGLQFLIQYYNGEERAKGNILERFSAQQFPDLHSELNLSSLELGDSALYFCASSPGFNQPQHFGDGTRLSIL.

The CDR3 bases are TGTGCCAGCAGTTCCGCGGGCTCTGGAAACACCATATATTTT. As protein: CASSSAGSGNTIYF. The chain joins TRBV6-5 to TRBJ1-3, with D hard to call. There are 14 residues in the CDR3. Germline CDR1 reads MNHEY; CDR2 reads SVGAGI. Trimming left V 4 bases short and J 0 bases short, with 7 bases between.

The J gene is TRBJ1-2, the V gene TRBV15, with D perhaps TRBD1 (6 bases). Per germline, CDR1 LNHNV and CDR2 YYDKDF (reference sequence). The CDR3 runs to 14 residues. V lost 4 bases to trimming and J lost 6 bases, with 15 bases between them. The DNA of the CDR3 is TGTGCCACCAGCATTGAGCTCGGGGGGCATGGCTACACCTTC. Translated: CATSIELGGHGYTF.

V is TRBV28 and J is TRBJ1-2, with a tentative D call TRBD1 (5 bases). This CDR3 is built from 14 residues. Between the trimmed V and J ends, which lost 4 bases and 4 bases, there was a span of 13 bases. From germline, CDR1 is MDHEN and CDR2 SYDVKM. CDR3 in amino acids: CASSSPGSVYGYTF. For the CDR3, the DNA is TGTGCCAGCAGTTCCCCAGGGAGCGTCTATGGCTACACCTTC.

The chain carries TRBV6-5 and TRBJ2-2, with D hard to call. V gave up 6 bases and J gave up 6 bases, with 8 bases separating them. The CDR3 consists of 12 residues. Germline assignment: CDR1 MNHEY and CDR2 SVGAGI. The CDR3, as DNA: TGTGCCAGCAGATACGTCTCCGGGGAGCTGTTTTTT. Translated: CASRYVSGELFF.